The rows below give T cell receptor beta chains drawn from one sample of a study of T cell repertoires in cytomegalovirus infection. One entry per CDR3 protein, called by TCRdb with MiXCR from the reads. This table holds fewer than 70,000 distinct CDR3 sequences, about 26% found once. These receptors lack a known antigen. Sequences were derived from CD8+ T cells from cultured PBMCs, sampled from culture after CMV antigen stimulation. These receptors all stem from a human donor in good health (CMV status not recorded). Some clones in this sample may be carry-over from other donors' samples. Each CDR3 is given with its conserved first and last residue. The D gene is left open where the match is weak. Expanded clones get a size class; other rows say once, few or many, or leave the size out.

abundance | j_gene | d_gene | v_gene | CDR3aa | CDR3nt
NA | TRBJ2-1 | TRBD2 | TRBV19 | CASSIYGTSGGAYNEQFF | TGTGCCAGTAGTATTTACGGGACTAGCGGGGGGGCGTACAATGAGCAGTTCTTC
NA | TRBJ2-3 | TRBD2 | TRBV7-6 | CASSLNGGAADTQYF | TGTGCCAGCAGCTTAAACGGGGGGGCCGCAGATACGCAGTATTTT
large | TRBJ1-6 | TRBD1 | TRBV2 | CASTEVDRDGSPLHF | TGTGCCAGCACCGAAGTGGACAGGGACGGATCACCCCTCCACTTT
NA | TRBJ1-3 | NA | TRBV7-6 | CASSLQGSGNTIYF | TGTGCCAGCAGCTTACAGGGTTCTGGAAACACCATATATTTT
many | TRBJ2-3 | TRBD1 | TRBV20-1 | CSARDRGLADTQYF | TGCAGTGCTAGGGATAGGGGGCTAGCAGATACGCAGTATTTT
many | TRBJ2-1 | TRBD1 | TRBV9 | CASSAHRGQDNEQFF | TGTGCCAGCAGCGCCCACAGGGGGCAAGACAATGAGCAGTTCTTC
NA | TRBJ2-2 | NA | TRBV29-1 | CSVLDGNTGELFF | TGCAGCGTTCTTGACGGGAACACCGGGGAGCTGTTTTTT
NA | TRBJ1-3 | NA | TRBV28 | CASSLRGNGNTIYF | TGTGCCAGCAGTTTGAGAGGGAATGGAAACACCATATATTTT
few | TRBJ2-7 | NA | TRBV6-1 | CASSVDSYEQYF | TGTGCCAGCAGTGTAGACTCCTACGAGCAGTACTTC
many | TRBJ2-3 | TRBD2 | TRBV5-6 | CASNRLAGQDTQYF | TGTGCCAGCAACCGACTAGCGGGGCAAGATACGCAGTATTTT
many | TRBJ2-2 | NA | TRBV6-1 | CASSLEGTGELFF | TGTGCCAGCTCTCTGGAGGGCACCGGGGAGCTGTTTTTT
NA | TRBJ1-2 | NA | TRBV6-6 | CASSQGSGYTF | TGTGCCAGCAGCCAAGGATCTGGCTACACCTTC
many | TRBJ1-1 | NA | TRBV7-9 | CASSLEGLNTEAFF | TGTGCCAGCAGCTTAGAAGGGTTAAACACTGAAGCTTTCTTT
many | TRBJ1-5 | TRBD1 | TRBV19 | CASRTGSQPQHF | TGTGCCAGTAGGACAGGGTCCCAGCCCCAGCATTTT
few | TRBJ2-2 | NA | TRBV7-6 | CASSDGRTGELFF | TGTGCCAGCAGCGATGGGAGGACCGGGGAGCTGTTTTTT
NA | TRBJ1-1 | TRBD1 | TRBV4-1 | CASSQVGTGDPGSNTEAFF | TGCGCCAGCAGCCAAGTAGGGACAGGGGATCCAGGTTCGAACACTGAAGCTTTCTTT
NA | TRBJ2-7 | TRBD1 | TRBV30 | CAWSHGTGGIYEQYF | TGTGCCTGGAGCCATGGGACAGGGGGGATCTACGAGCAGTACTTC
NA | TRBJ1-1 | TRBD1 | TRBV5-6 | CASSTGDYTEAFF | TGTGCCAGCAGCACAGGGGATTACACTGAAGCTTTCTTT
many | TRBJ1-5 | TRBD1 | TRBV20-1 | CSAGDSLNQPQHF | TGCAGTGCTGGGGACAGTCTCAATCAGCCCCAGCATTTT
many | TRBJ1-2 | NA | TRBV5-1 | CASSLSGSTNYTF | TGCGCCAGCAGCTTGTCCGGGAGTACGAACTACACCTTC
NA | TRBJ1-2 | TRBD1 | TRBV7-6 | CASSLAGQGYNYGYTF | TGTGCCAGCAGCTTAGCGGGACAGGGATATAACTATGGCTACACCTTC
few | TRBJ2-1 | NA | TRBV15 | CATSREREIGGIRYNEQFF | TGTGCCACCAGCAGAGAGAGGGAAATAGGGGGGATTCGGTACAATGAGCAGTTCTTC
NA | TRBJ2-7 | TRBD1 | TRBV28 | CASSPVGTGPPYEQYF | TGTGCCAGCAGTCCCGTCGGGACAGGGCCCCCCTACGAGCAGTACTTC
few | TRBJ2-1 | TRBD2 | TRBV11-3 | CASSSMTSGEYNEQFF | TGTGCCAGCAGCTCAATGACTAGCGGGGAGTACAATGAGCAGTTCTTC
NA | TRBJ2-7 | NA | TRBV5-6 | CASSPDLDGPYEQYF | TGTGCCAGCAGCCCGGACCTGGACGGGCCCTACGAGCAGTACTTC
few | TRBJ2-7 | TRBD1 | TRBV29-1 | CSVGGGQGASYEQYF | TGCAGCGTTGGAGGGGGACAGGGCGCCTCCTACGAGCAGTACTTC
NA | TRBJ2-1 | NA | TRBV12-3/TRBV12-4 | CASTPGMAPGNEQFF | TGTGCCAGCACCCCTGGTATGGCCCCCGGCAATGAGCAGTTCTTC
many | TRBJ2-3 | TRBD2 | TRBV2 | CASRFDSGGSTDTQYF | TGTGCCAGCAGATTCGATAGCGGGGGGTCCACAGATACGCAGTATTTT
NA | TRBJ2-7 | NA | TRBV28 | CASSLPGASYEQYF | TGTGCCAGCAGTTTGCCAGGGGCCTCCTACGAGCAGTACTTC